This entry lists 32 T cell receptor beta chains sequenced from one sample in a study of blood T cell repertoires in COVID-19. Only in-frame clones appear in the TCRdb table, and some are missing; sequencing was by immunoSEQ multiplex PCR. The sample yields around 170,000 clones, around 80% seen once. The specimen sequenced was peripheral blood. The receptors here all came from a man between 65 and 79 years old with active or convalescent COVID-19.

CDR3 sequence (DNA): TGCGCCAGCAGCCAAGGGGTGTTAGCGGGAAAGGGGGCCGGGGAGCTGTTTTTT. Translating it yields CASSQGVLAGKGAGELFF. The chain carries TRBV4-1 and TRBJ2-2, with 8 bases aligning to TRBD2. V lost 1 base to trimming and J lost 6 bases; unmatched junction nucleotides: 13. Germline V gene data show CDR1 as MGHRA and CDR2 as YSYEKL. CDR3 size: 18 residues.

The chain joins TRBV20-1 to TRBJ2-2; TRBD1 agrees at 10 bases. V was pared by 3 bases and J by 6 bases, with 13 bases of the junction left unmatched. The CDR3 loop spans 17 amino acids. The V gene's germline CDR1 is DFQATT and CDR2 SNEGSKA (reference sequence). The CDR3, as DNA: TGCAGTGCTAGTATTGACAGGGGGCGCTTGGGAGCCGGGGAGCTGTTTTTT. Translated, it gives CSASIDRGRLGAGELFF.

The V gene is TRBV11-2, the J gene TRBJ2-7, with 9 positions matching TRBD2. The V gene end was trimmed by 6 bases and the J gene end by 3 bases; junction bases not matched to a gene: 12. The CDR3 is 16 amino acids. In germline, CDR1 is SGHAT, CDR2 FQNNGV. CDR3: CASSVQLAGQGYEQYF. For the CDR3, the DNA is TGTGCCAGCAGTGTCCAACTAGCGGGCCAAGGCTACGAGCAGTACTTC.

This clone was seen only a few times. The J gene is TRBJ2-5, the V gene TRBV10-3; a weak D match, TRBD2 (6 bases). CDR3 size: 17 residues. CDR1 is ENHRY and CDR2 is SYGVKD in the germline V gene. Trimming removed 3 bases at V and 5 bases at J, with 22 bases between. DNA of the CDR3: TGTGCCATCAGTGACGATTTCGGGCGGGACCTTGGGGAGACCCAGTACTTC. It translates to CAISDDFGRDLGETQYF.

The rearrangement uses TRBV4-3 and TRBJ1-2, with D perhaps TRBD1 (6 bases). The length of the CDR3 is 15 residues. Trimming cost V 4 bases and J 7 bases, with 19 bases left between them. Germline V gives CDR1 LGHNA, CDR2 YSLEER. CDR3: CASSPTDGGLRGYTF. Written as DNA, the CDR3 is TGCGCCAGCAGCCCAACCGACGGGGGGCTTCGTGGCTACACCTTC.

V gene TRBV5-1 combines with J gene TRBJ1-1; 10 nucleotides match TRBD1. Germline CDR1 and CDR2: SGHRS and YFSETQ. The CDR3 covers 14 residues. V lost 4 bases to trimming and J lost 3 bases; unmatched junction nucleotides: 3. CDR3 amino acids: CASSAGTGDTEAFF. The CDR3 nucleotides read TGCGCCAGCAGCGCGGGGACAGGGGACACTGAAGCTTTCTTT.

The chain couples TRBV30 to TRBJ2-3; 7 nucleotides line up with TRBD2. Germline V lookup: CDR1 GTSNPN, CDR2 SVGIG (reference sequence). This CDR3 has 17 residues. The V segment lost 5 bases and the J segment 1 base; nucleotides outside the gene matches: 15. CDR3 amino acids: CAWAPAVWGGGTDTQYF. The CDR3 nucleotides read TGTGCCTGGGCCCCTGCGGTGTGGGGGGGAGGCACAGATACGCAGTATTTT.

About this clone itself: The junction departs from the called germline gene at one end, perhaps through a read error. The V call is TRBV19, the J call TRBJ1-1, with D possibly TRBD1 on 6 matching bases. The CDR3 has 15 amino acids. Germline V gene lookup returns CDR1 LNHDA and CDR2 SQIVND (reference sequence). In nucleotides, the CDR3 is TGTGCCAGTAGCATAGGGGGGCAGGGTAAGACTGAAGCTTTCTTT. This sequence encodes CASSIGGQGKTEAFF.

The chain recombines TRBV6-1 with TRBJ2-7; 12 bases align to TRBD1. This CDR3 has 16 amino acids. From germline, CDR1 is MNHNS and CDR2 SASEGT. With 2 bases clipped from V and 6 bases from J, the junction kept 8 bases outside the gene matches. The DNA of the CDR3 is TGTGCCAGCAGTGAACAGGGGGACAGGGGGCGAGGCGAGCAGTACTTC. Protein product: CASSEQGDRGRGEQYF.

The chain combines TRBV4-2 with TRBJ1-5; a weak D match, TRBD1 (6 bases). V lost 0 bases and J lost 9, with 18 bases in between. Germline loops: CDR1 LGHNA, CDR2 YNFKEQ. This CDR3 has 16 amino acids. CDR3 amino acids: CASSQDWSGVLLPQHF. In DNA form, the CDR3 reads TGTGCCAGCAGCCAAGATTGGTCAGGGGTATTGTTGCCCCAGCATTTT.

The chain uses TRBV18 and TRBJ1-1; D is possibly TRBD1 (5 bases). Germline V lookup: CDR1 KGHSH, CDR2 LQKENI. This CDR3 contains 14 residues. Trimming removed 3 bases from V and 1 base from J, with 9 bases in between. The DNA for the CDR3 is TGTGCCAGCTCACCGGGCAGGGAGAACACTGAAGCTTTCTTT. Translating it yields CASSPGRENTEAFF.

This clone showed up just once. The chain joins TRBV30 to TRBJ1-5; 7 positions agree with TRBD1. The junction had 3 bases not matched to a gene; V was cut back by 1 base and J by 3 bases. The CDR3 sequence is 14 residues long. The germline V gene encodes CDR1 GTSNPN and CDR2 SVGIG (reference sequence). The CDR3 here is CAWSEGATNQPQHF. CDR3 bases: TGTGCCTGGAGTGAGGGGGCTACCAATCAGCCCCAGCATTTT.

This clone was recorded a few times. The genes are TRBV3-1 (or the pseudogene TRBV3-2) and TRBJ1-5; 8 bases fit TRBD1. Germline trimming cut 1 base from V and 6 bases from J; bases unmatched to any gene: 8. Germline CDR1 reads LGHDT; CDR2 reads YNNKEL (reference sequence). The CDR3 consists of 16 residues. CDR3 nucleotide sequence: TGTGCCAGCAGCCAAGGAGACAGGGGAGAGCGTCAGCCCCAGCATTTT. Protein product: CASSQGDRGERQPQHF.

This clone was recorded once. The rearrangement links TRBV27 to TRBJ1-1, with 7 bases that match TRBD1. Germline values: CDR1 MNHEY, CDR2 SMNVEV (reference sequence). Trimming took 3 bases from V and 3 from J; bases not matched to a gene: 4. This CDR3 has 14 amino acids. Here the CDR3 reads CASSFEGADTEAFF. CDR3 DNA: TGTGCCAGCAGTTTTGAGGGGGCGGACACTGAAGCTTTCTTT.

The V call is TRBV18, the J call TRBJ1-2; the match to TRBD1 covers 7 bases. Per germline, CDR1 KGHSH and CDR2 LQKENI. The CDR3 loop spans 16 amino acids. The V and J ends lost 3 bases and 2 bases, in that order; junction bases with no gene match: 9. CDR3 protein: CASSPSKGASNYGYTF. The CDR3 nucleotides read TGTGCCAGCTCACCGTCCAAGGGGGCAAGCAACTATGGCTACACCTTC.

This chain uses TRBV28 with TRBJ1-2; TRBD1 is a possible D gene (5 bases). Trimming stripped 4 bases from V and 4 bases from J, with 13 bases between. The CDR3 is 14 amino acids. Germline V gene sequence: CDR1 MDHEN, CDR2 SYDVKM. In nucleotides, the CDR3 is TGTGCCAGCAGTTCGACAGACTGGGCCTATGGCTACACCTTC. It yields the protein CASSSTDWAYGYTF.

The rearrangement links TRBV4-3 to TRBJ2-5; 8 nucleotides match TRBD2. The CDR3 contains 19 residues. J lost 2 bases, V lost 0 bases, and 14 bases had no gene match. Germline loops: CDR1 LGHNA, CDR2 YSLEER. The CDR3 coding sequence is TGCGCCAGCAGCCAAGATTTTCCCTGGGCGGGGGGACCACAAGAGACCCAGTACTTC. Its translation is CASSQDFPWAGGPQETQYF.

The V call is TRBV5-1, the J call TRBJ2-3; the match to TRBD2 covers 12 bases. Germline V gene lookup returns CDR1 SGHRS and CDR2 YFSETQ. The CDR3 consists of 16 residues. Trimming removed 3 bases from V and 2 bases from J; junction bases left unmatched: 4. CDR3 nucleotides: TGCGCCAGCAGCTACCTAGCGGGGGGGATCACAGATACGCAGTATTTT. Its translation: CASSYLAGGITDTQYF.

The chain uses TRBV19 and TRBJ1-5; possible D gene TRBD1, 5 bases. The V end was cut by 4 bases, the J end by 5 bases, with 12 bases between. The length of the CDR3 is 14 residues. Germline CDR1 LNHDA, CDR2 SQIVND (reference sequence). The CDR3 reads CASSKEIGDQPQHF. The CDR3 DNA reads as TGTGCCAGTAGTAAGGAGATAGGGGATCAGCCCCAGCATTTT.

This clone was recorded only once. The CDR3 DNA follows: TGTGCCATCAGTGAGTCTGCTAGAACCCAAGAGACCCAGTACTTC. Residues: CAISESARTQETQYF. J is TRBJ2-5 and V is TRBV10-3; D unresolved. Trimming took off 0 bases at V and 1 base at J, with 9 bases between the two ends. Germline V gene lookup returns CDR1 ENHRY and CDR2 SYGVKD. The CDR3 length is 15 residues.

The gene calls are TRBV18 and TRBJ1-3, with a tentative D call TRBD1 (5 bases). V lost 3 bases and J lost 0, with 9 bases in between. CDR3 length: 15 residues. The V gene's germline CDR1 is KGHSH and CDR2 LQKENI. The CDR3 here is CASSPTGVSGNTIYF. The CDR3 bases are TGTGCCAGCTCACCCACAGGAGTCTCTGGAAACACCATATATTTT.

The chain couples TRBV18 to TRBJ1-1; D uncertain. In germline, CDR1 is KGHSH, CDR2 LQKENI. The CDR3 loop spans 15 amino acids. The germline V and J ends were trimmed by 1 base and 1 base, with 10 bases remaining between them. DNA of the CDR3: TGTGCCAGCTCACCACAAAGGGAGCAGAACACTGAAGCTTTCTTT. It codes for CASSPQREQNTEAFF.

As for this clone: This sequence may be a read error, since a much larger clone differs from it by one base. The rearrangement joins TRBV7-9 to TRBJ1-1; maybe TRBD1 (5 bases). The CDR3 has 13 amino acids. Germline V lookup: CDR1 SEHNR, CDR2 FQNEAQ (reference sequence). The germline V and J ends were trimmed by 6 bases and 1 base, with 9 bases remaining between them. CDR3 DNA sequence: TGTGCCAGCAGGGTAACAGGGAACACTGAAGCTTTCTTT. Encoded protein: CASRVTGNTEAFF. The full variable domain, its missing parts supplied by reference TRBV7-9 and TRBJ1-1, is DTGVSQNPRHKITKRGQNVTFRCDPISEHNRLYWYRQTLGQGPEFLTYFQNEAQLEKSRLLSDRFSAERPKGSFSTLEIQRTEQGDSAMYLCASRVTGNTEAFFGQGTRLTVV.

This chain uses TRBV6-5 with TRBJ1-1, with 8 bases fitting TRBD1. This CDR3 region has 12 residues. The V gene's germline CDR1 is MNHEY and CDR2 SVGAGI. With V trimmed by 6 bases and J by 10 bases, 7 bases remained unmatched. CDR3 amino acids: CASSSQGGTAFF. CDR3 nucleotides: TGTGCCAGCAGCTCACAGGGGGGAACAGCTTTCTTT.

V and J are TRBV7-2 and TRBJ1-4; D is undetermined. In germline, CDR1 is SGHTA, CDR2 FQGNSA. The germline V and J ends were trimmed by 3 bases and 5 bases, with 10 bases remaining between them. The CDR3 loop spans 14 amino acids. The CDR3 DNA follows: TGTGCCAGCAGCTTGGAGGGAGCAAATGAAAAACTGTTTTTT. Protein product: CASSLEGANEKLFF.

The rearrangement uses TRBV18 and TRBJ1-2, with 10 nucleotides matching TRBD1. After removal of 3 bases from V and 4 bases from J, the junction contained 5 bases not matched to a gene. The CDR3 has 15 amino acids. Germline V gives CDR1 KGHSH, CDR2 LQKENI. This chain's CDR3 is CASSPGQGGPYGYTF. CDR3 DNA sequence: TGTGCCAGCTCACCCGGACAGGGGGGACCCTATGGCTACACCTTC.

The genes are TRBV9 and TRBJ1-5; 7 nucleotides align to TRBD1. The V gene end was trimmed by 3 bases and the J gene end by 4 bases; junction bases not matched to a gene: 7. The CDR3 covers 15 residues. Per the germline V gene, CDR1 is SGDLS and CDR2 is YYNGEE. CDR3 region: CASSAGDSPNQPQHF. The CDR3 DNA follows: TGTGCCAGCAGCGCAGGGGACAGCCCTAATCAGCCCCAGCATTTT.

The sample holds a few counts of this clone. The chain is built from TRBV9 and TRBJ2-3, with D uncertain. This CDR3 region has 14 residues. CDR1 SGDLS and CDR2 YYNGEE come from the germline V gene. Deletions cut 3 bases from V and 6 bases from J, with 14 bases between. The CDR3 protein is CASSAHIAADTQYF. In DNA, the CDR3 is TGTGCCAGCAGCGCCCATATCGCCGCGGATACGCAGTATTTT.

This CDR3 is CASRVREYSYNEQFF. The CDR3 DNA reads TGTGCCAGCAGGGTCCGGGAGTACTCCTACAATGAGCAGTTCTTC. The chain links TRBV2 to TRBJ2-1, with a possible D match to TRBD2 (6 bases). This CDR3 contains 15 residues. V lost 6 bases to trimming and J lost 0 bases, with 12 bases between them. CDR1 and CDR2 (germline): SNHLY, FYNNEI. Drawing the rest from reference TRBV2 and TRBJ2-1, the complete variable domain is EPEVTQTPSHQVTQMGQEVILRCVPISNHLYFYWYRQILGQKVEFLVSFYNNEISEKSEIFDDQFSVERPDGSNFTLKIRSTKLEDSAMYFCASRVREYSYNEQFFGPGTRLTVL.

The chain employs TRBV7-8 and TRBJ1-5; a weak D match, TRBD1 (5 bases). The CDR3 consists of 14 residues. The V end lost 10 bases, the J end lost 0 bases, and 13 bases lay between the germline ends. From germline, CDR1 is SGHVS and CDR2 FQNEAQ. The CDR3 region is CATTGPYSNQPQHF. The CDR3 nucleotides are TGTGCCACCACAGGCCCGTATAGCAATCAGCCCCAGCATTTT.

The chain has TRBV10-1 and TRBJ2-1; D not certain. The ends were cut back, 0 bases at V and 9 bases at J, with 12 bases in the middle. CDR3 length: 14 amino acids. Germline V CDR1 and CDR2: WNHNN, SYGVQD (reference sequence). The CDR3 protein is CASSESIAPGEQFF. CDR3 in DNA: TGCGCCAGCAGTGAGTCAATAGCCCCTGGTGAGCAGTTCTTC.

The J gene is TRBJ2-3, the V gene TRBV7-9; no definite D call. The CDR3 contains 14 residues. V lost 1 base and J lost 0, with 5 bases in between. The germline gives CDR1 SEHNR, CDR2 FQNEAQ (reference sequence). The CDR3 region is CASSLGLSTDTQYF. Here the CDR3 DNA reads TGTGCCAGCAGCTTAGGGCTGAGCACAGATACGCAGTATTTT.